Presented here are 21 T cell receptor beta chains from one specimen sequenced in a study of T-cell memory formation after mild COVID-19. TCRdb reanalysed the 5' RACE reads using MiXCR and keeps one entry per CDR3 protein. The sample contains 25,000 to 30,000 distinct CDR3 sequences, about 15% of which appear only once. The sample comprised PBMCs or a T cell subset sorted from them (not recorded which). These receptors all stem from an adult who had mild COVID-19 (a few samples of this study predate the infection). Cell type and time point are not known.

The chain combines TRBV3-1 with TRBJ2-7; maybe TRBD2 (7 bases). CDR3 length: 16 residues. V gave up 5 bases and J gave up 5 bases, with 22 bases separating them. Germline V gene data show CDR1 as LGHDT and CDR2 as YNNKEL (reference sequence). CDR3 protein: CASSVRGAGKKNEQYF. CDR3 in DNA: TGTGCCAGCAGCGTTCGGGGGGCAGGGAAGAAGAACGAGCAGTACTTC.

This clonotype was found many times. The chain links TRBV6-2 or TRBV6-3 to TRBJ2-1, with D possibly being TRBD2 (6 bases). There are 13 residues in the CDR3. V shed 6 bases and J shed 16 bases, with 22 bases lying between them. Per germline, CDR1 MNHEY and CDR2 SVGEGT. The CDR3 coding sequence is TGTGCCAGCAGAGTAGCGGTTCTTCAGGAGAGATTCTTC. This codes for CASRVAVLQERFF.

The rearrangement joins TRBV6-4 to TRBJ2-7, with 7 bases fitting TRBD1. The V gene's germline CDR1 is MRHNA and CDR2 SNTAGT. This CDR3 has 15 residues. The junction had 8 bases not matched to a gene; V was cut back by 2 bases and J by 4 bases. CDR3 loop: CASSDTRDSSYEQYF. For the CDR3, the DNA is TGTGCCAGCAGTGACACAAGGGACAGTTCGTACGAGCAGTACTTC.

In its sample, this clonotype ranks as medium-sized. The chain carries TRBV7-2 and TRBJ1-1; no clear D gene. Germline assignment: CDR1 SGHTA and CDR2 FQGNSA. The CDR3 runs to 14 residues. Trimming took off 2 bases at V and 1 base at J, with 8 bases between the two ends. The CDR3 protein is CASSLRPSNTEAFF. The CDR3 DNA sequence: TGTGCCAGCAGCTTACGACCGTCGAACACTGAAGCTTTCTTT.

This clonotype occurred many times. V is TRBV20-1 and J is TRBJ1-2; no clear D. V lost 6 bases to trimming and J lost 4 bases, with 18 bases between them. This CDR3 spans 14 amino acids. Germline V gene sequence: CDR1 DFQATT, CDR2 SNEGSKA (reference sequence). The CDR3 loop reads CSAAEVGGSYGYTF. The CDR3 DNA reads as TGCAGTGCAGCGGAAGTGGGTGGTAGCTATGGCTACACCTTC.

The CDR3: CASSSSRDREENQPQHF. For the CDR3, the DNA is TGTGCCAGCAGCTCATCCCGGGACAGGGAGGAAAATCAGCCCCAGCATTTT. The rearrangement joins TRBV7-9 to TRBJ1-5; TRBD1 matches at 9 bases. Per the germline V gene, CDR1 is SEHNR and CDR2 is FQNEAQ (reference sequence). The trim removed 4 bases at V and 4 bases at J, leaving 11 bases unmatched. CDR3 length: 17 residues.

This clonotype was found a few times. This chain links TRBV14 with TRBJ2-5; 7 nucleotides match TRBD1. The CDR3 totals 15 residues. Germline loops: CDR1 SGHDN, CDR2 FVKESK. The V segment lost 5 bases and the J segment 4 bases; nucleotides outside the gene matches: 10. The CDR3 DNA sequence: TGTGCCAGCAGCGGAACAGGGGCGAGAGGAGAGACCCAGTACTTC. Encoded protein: CASSGTGARGETQYF.

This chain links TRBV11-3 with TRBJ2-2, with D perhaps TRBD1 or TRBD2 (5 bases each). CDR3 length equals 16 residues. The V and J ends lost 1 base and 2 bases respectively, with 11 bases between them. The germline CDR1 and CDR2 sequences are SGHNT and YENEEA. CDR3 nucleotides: TGTGCCAGCAGCTTAGGAGGGACGGCTAACACCGGGGAGCTGTTTTTT. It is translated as CASSLGGTANTGELFF.

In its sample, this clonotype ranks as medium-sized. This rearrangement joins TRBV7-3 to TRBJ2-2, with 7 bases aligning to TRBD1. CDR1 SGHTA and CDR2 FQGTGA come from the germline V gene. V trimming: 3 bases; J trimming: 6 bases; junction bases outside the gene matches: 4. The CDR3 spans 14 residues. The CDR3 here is CASSLRQGAGELFF. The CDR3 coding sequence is TGTGCCAGCAGCTTGAGGCAGGGGGCCGGGGAGCTGTTTTTT.

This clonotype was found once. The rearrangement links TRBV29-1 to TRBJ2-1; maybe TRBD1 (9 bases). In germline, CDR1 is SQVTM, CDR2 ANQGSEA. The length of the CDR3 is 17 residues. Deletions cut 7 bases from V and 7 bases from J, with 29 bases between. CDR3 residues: CSAWTGEALAEGNEQFF. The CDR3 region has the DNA TGCAGCGCCTGGACAGGGGAAGCACTAGCGGAGGGGAATGAGCAGTTCTTC.

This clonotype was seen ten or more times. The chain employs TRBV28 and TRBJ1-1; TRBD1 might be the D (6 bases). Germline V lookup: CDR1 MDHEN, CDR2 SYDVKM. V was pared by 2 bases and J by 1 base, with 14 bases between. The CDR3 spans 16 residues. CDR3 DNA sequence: TGTGCCAGCAGTTTAGAGGCAGGGGATTGGAACACTGAAGCTTTCTTT. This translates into CASSLEAGDWNTEAFF.

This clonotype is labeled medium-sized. The CDR3 here is CASSVRQGSGANVLTF. The CDR3 coding sequence is TGTGCCAGCAGTGTCCGACAGGGGTCTGGGGCCAACGTCCTGACTTTC. The chain couples TRBV5-6 to TRBJ2-6; 8 bases line up with TRBD1. The germline V gene has CDR1 SGHDT and CDR2 YYEEEE. The junction had 5 bases not matched to a gene; V was cut back by 5 bases and J by 1 base. The CDR3 spans 16 residues.

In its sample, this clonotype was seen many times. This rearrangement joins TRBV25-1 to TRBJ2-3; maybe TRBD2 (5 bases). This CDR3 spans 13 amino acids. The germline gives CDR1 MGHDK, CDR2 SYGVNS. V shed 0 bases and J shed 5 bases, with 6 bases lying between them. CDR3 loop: CASSEYRGDTQYF. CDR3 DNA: TGTGCCAGCAGTGAATATCGGGGAGATACGCAGTATTTT.

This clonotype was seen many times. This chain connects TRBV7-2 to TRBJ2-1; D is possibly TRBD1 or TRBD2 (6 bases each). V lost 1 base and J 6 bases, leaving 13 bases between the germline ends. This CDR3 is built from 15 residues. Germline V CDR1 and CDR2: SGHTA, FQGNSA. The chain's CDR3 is CASSLGGALGNEQFF. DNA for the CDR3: TGTGCCAGCAGCTTAGGGGGGGCGCTAGGCAATGAGCAGTTCTTC. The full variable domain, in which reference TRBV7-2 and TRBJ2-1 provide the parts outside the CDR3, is GAGVSQSPSNKVTEKGKDVELRCDPISGHTALYWYRQSLGQGLEFLIYFQGNSAPDKSGLPSDRFSAERTGGSVSTLTIQRTQQEDSAVYLCASSLGGALGNEQFFGPGTRLTVL.

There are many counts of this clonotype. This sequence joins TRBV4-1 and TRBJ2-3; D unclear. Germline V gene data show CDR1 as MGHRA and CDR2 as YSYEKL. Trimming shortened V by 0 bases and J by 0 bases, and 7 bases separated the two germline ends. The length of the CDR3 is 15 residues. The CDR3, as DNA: TGCGCCAGCAGCCAAGACGCGCCTAGCACAGATACGCAGTATTTT. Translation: CASSQDAPSTDTQYF.

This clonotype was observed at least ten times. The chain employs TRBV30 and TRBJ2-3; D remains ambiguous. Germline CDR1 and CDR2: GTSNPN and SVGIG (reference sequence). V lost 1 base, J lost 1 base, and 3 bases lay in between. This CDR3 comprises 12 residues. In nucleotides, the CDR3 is TGTGCCTGGAGTGGCGGCACAGATACGCAGTATTTT. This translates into CAWSGGTDTQYF.

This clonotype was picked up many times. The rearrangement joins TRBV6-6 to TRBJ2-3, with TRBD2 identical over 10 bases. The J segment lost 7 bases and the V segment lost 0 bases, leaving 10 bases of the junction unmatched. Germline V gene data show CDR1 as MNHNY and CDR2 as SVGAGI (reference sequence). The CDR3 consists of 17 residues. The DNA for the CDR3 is TGTGCCAGCAGTTACTCGTTAGCGGGGGGCCAAGGGAATACGCAGTATTTT. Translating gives CASSYSLAGGQGNTQYF.

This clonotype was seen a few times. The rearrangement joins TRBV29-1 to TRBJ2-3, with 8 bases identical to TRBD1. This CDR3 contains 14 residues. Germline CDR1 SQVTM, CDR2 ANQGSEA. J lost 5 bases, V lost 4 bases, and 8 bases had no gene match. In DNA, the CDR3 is TGCAGCGTTGGGACAGGGTCCCTCGGAGATACGCAGTATTTT. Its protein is CSVGTGSLGDTQYF.

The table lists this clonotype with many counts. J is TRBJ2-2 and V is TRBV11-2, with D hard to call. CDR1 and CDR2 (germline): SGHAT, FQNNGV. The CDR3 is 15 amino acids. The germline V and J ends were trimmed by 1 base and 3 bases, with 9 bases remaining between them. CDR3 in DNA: TGTGCCAGCAGCTTAGTTCAGCAATACACCGGGGAGCTGTTTTTT. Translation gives CASSLVQQYTGELFF.

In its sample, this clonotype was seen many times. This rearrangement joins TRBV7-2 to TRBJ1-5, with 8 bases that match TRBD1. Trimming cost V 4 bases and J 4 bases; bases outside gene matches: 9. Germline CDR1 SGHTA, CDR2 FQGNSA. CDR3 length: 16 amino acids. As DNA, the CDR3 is TGTGCCAGCAGCTACTGGGACAGGTTAACAAATCAGCCCCAGCATTTT. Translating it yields CASSYWDRLTNQPQHF.

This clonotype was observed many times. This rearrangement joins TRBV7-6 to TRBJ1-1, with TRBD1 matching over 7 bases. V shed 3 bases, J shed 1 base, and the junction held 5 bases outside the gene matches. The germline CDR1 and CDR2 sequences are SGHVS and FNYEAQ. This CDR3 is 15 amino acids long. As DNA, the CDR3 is TGTGCCAGCAGCTTCGGAGCAGGGGGGAACACTGAAGCTTTCTTT. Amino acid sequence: CASSFGAGGNTEAFF.